A selection of T cell receptor beta chains follows, all from one sample in a study of CD4+ T cells in melanoma. Sequencing was performed with immunoSEQ multiplex PCR; in TCRdb, only in-frame clones are kept and a portion is missing. Of approximately 14,000 clones listed, around 70% were seen once; the top ten hold about a tenth. Sequenced input: cells from a culture (not recorded whether cultured in vitro). The source of these receptors is a human donor with melanoma. Both conserved end residues are part of each CDR3. D genes are given only for firm matches. Not every row has a clone size; where given, it reads once, few, many or a size class.

J gene: TRBJ2-1
clone size: few
V gene: TRBV7-9
CDR3 length: 13
D gene: .
CDR3 protein: CASSLGLLDEQFF
CDR3 DNA: TGTGCCAGCAGCTTAGGATTGTTGGATGAGCAGTTCTTC

J gene: TRBJ2-1
clone size: .
V gene: TRBV11-2
CDR3 length: 17
D gene: .
CDR3 protein: CASSLERGRGHRNEQFF
CDR3 DNA: TGTGCCAGCAGCTTAGAAAGGGGCAGGGGCCATCGAAATGAGCAGTTCTTC

J gene: TRBJ2-5
clone size: .
V gene: TRBV21-1
CDR3 length: 19
D gene: .
CDR3 protein: CASSKGAPGTGGTSETQYF
CDR3 DNA: TGTGCCAGCAGCAAAGGGGCCCCCGGGACAGGGGGCACCTCTGAGACCCAGTACTTC

J gene: TRBJ2-1
clone size: .
V gene: TRBV6-5
CDR3 length: 14
D gene: TRBD2
CDR3 protein: CASSYKRGNNEQFF
CDR3 DNA: TGTGCCAGCAGTTACAAGCGGGGGAATAATGAGCAGTTCTTC

J gene: TRBJ2-3
clone size: .
V gene: TRBV2
CDR3 length: 13
D gene: TRBD1
CDR3 protein: CASSEQGQGKQYF
CDR3 DNA: TGTGCCAGCAGTGAACAGGGACAGGGGAAGCAGTATTTT

J gene: TRBJ2-3
clone size: .
V gene: TRBV5-6
CDR3 length: 19
D gene: .
CDR3 protein: CASSLIARIQRPSTDTQYF
CDR3 DNA: TGTGCCAGCAGCTTGATCGCCAGAATCCAACGACCTAGCACAGATACGCAGTATTTT

J gene: TRBJ2-4
clone size: .
V gene: TRBV7-9
CDR3 length: 13
D gene: .
CDR3 protein: CASSSNTGAGQYF
CDR3 DNA: TGTGCCAGCAGCTCCAATACAGGAGCTGGTCAGTACTTC

J gene: TRBJ1-2
clone size: few
V gene: TRBV5-1
CDR3 length: 13
D gene: TRBD1
CDR3 protein: CASSSGQAEGYTF
CDR3 DNA: TGCGCCAGCAGCTCGGGACAGGCGGAGGGCTACACCTTC

J gene: TRBJ2-6
clone size: .
V gene: TRBV7-8
CDR3 length: 17
D gene: .
CDR3 protein: CASSLRGASSGANVLTF
CDR3 DNA: TGTGCCAGCAGCTTACGGGGGGCCAGCTCTGGGGCCAACGTCCTGACTTTC

J gene: TRBJ2-3
clone size: .
V gene: TRBV21-1
CDR3 length: 16
D gene: .
CDR3 protein: CASSKRRPGTPDTQYF
CDR3 DNA: TGTGCCAGCAGCAAAAGGCGCCCCGGGACGCCAGATACGCAGTATTTT

J gene: TRBJ1-4
clone size: .
V gene: TRBV25-1
CDR3 length: 14
D gene: .
CDR3 protein: CASTPALMNGKLFF
CDR3 DNA: TGTGCCAGCACCCCCGCCTTAATGAATGGAAAACTGTTTTTT

J gene: TRBJ1-6
clone size: .
V gene: TRBV6-5
CDR3 length: 13
D gene: .
CDR3 protein: CASRGDGNSPLHF
CDR3 DNA: TGTGCCAGCAGAGGGGACGGGAATTCACCCCTCCACTTT

J gene: TRBJ2-5
clone size: .
V gene: TRBV29-1
CDR3 length: 13
D gene: TRBD2
CDR3 protein: CSVGGLAGETQYF
CDR3 DNA: TGCAGCGTTGGGGGACTAGCGGGAGAGACCCAGTACTTC

J gene: TRBJ1-2
clone size: .
V gene: TRBV7-9
CDR3 length: 14
D gene: TRBD1
CDR3 protein: CASPGQGEETRYTF
CDR3 DNA: TGTGCCAGCCCAGGACAGGGGGAGGAAACTCGCTACACCTTC

J gene: TRBJ1-1
clone size: .
V gene: TRBV5-1
CDR3 length: 15
D gene: .
CDR3 protein: CASSLVPGGITEAFF
CDR3 DNA: TGCGCCAGCAGCTTGGTTCCCGGGGGAATCACTGAAGCTTTCTTT

J gene: TRBJ1-5
clone size: .
V gene: TRBV5-3
CDR3 length: 13
D gene: .
CDR3 protein: CARSHDGRRPQHF
CDR3 DNA: TGTGCCAGAAGCCACGACGGGCGGCGGCCCCAGCATTTT

J gene: TRBJ1-2
clone size: .
V gene: TRBV4-1
CDR3 length: 14
D gene: TRBD1
CDR3 protein: CASSPGQGGYGYTF
CDR3 DNA: TGCGCCAGCAGCCCTGGACAGGGAGGCTATGGCTACACCTTC

J gene: TRBJ1-5
clone size: .
V gene: TRBV2
CDR3 length: 16
D gene: TRBD1
CDR3 protein: CASSRARGRGNQPQHF
CDR3 DNA: TGTGCCAGCAGCCGGGCCAGGGGGCGAGGCAATCAGCCCCAGCATTTT

J gene: TRBJ2-2
clone size: few
V gene: TRBV10-2
CDR3 length: 14
D gene: TRBD2
CDR3 protein: CASTRSGGAGELFF
CDR3 DNA: TGCGCCAGCACTCGTAGCGGGGGGGCGGGGGAGCTGTTTTTT

J gene: TRBJ1-5
clone size: .
V gene: TRBV27
CDR3 length: 14
D gene: .
CDR3 protein: CASSLRAFGRPQHF
CDR3 DNA: TGTGCCAGCAGTTTAAGGGCTTTTGGTAGACCCCAGCATTTT

J gene: TRBJ2-2
clone size: .
V gene: TRBV27
CDR3 length: 15
D gene: .
CDR3 protein: CASSLGVANTGELFF
CDR3 DNA: TGTGCCAGCAGTTTAGGAGTAGCCAACACCGGGGAGCTGTTTTTT

J gene: TRBJ1-4
clone size: .
V gene: TRBV6-6
CDR3 length: 14
D gene: .
CDR3 protein: CASRRERGNEKLFF
CDR3 DNA: TGTGCCAGCAGGCGCGAAAGGGGTAATGAAAAACTGTTTTTT

J gene: TRBJ2-2
clone size: medium-sized
V gene: TRBV7-9
CDR3 length: 15
D gene: .
CDR3 protein: CASTHREGNTGELFF
CDR3 DNA: TGTGCCAGCACCCACCGAGAGGGAAACACCGGGGAGCTGTTTTTT

J gene: TRBJ1-4
clone size: .
V gene: TRBV6-6
CDR3 length: 12
D gene: .
CDR3 protein: CASSYSGEKLFF
CDR3 DNA: TGTGCCAGCAGTTACTCCGGGGAAAAACTGTTTTTT

J gene: TRBJ2-1
clone size: .
V gene: TRBV7-6
CDR3 length: 14
D gene: .
CDR3 protein: CASSLPGGVGEQFF
CDR3 DNA: TGTGCCAGCAGCTTACCGGGCGGGGTCGGTGAGCAGTTCTTC

J gene: TRBJ2-5
clone size: .
V gene: TRBV5-1
CDR3 length: 13
D gene: .
CDR3 protein: CASSRVTGETQYF
CDR3 DNA: TGCGCCAGCAGCAGAGTCACGGGAGAGACCCAGTACTTC

J gene: TRBJ1-2
clone size: .
V gene: TRBV10-2
CDR3 length: 16
D gene: TRBD1
CDR3 protein: CASKVAPGTGDYGYTF
CDR3 DNA: TGCGCCAGCAAAGTAGCCCCCGGGACAGGGGACTATGGCTACACCTTC

J gene: TRBJ2-2
clone size: .
V gene: TRBV6-5
CDR3 length: 13
D gene: .
CDR3 protein: CASSTPDTGELFF
CDR3 DNA: TGTGCCAGTTCAACTCCGGACACCGGGGAGCTGTTTTTT

J gene: TRBJ1-5
clone size: .
V gene: TRBV19
CDR3 length: 16
D gene: .
CDR3 protein: CASSMRTGTSNQPQHF
CDR3 DNA: TGTGCCAGTAGTATGAGAACAGGAACTTCCAATCAGCCCCAGCATTTT

J gene: TRBJ2-7
clone size: .
V gene: TRBV6-6
CDR3 length: 15
D gene: TRBD2
CDR3 protein: CASSPTSGGLYEQYF
CDR3 DNA: TGTGCCAGCAGTCCGACTAGCGGGGGGTTATACGAGCAGTACTTC

J gene: TRBJ2-1
clone size: .
V gene: TRBV10-3
CDR3 length: 17
D gene: TRBD2
CDR3 protein: CATEWGLAGDAYNEQFF
CDR3 DNA: TGTGCCACCGAGTGGGGCCTAGCGGGGGACGCCTACAATGAGCAGTTCTTC

J gene: TRBJ1-1
clone size: .
V gene: TRBV7-3
CDR3 length: 13
D gene: .
CDR3 protein: CASSFSPSTEAFF
CDR3 DNA: TGTGCCAGCAGCTTCTCGCCGAGCACTGAAGCTTTCTTT

J gene: TRBJ1-2
clone size: .
V gene: TRBV5-5
CDR3 length: 13
D gene: .
CDR3 protein: CASRPQGDYGYTF
CDR3 DNA: TGTGCCAGCAGGCCCCAGGGTGACTATGGCTACACCTTC

J gene: TRBJ1-2
clone size: .
V gene: TRBV10-3
CDR3 length: 13
D gene: .
CDR3 protein: CASRADTGRGYTF
CDR3 DNA: TGTGCCAGCCGTGCGGACACTGGCCGAGGCTACACCTTC

J gene: TRBJ1-2
clone size: .
V gene: TRBV2
CDR3 length: 13
D gene: .
CDR3 protein: CASSEDRIYGYTF
CDR3 DNA: TGTGCCAGCAGTGAGGATAGGATATATGGCTACACCTTC

J gene: TRBJ1-2
clone size: .
V gene: TRBV4-2
CDR3 length: 15
D gene: .
CDR3 protein: CASSQGMTLNYGYTF
CDR3 DNA: TGTGCCAGCAGCCAAGGGATGACACTTAACTATGGCTACACCTTC

J gene: TRBJ1-5
clone size: once
V gene: TRBV6-5
CDR3 length: 14
D gene: .
CDR3 protein: CASSYGQSNQPQHF
CDR3 DNA: TGTGCCAGCAGTTACGGACAGAGCAATCAGCCCCAGCATTTT

J gene: TRBJ2-5
clone size: .
V gene: TRBV7-9
CDR3 length: 17
D gene: TRBD1
CDR3 protein: CASSLARTGELQETQYF
CDR3 DNA: TGTGCCAGCAGCTTAGCTCGGACAGGGGAACTCCAAGAGACCCAGTACTTC

J gene: TRBJ2-3
clone size: once
V gene: TRBV4-2
CDR3 length: 13
D gene: .
CDR3 protein: CASRLGSTDTQYF
CDR3 DNA: TGTGCCAGCAGGTTAGGCAGCACAGATACGCAGTATTTT

J gene: TRBJ1-2
clone size: medium-sized
V gene: TRBV30
CDR3 length: 12
D gene: .
CDR3 protein: CAWEGDRYGYTF
CDR3 DNA: TGTGCCTGGGAAGGGGATCGGTATGGCTACACCTTC

J gene: TRBJ2-5
clone size: .
V gene: TRBV5-1
CDR3 length: 15
D gene: TRBD1
CDR3 protein: CASSTLGQYQETQYF
CDR3 DNA: TGCGCCAGCAGCACCCTGGGACAGTACCAAGAGACCCAGTACTTC

J gene: TRBJ1-1
clone size: .
V gene: TRBV6-5
CDR3 length: 13
D gene: .
CDR3 protein: CASSYSGRQEPFF
CDR3 DNA: TGTGCCAGCAGTTACTCGGGGAGACAGGAGCCTTTCTTT

J gene: TRBJ1-5
clone size: medium-sized
V gene: TRBV7-3
CDR3 length: 14
D gene: .
CDR3 protein: CASSSSTSGQPQHF
CDR3 DNA: TGTGCCAGCAGCAGCTCCACATCGGGGCAGCCCCAGCATTTT

J gene: TRBJ2-6
clone size: .
V gene: TRBV5-6
CDR3 length: 16
D gene: .
CDR3 protein: CASSLGTFWGANVLTF
CDR3 DNA: TGTGCCAGCAGCCTGGGTACCTTCTGGGGGGCCAACGTCCTGACTTTC

J gene: TRBJ1-4
clone size: .
V gene: TRBV6-5
CDR3 length: 12
D gene: .
CDR3 protein: CASSSQTRKLFF
CDR3 DNA: TGTGCCAGCAGTTCACAAACTCGAAAACTGTTTTTT

J gene: TRBJ1-2
clone size: medium-sized
V gene: TRBV15
CDR3 length: 14
D gene: .
CDR3 protein: CATSRETGSYGYTF
CDR3 DNA: TGTGCCACCAGCAGAGAAACAGGATCGTATGGCTACACCTTC

J gene: TRBJ2-2
clone size: .
V gene: TRBV5-1
CDR3 length: 16
D gene: TRBD2
CDR3 protein: CASSLVTSGLSGELFF
CDR3 DNA: TGCGCCAGCAGCTTGGTGACTAGCGGCCTCTCCGGGGAGCTGTTTTTT

J gene: TRBJ2-3
clone size: .
V gene: TRBV7-9
CDR3 length: 14
D gene: .
CDR3 protein: CASSSRTSREAQYF
CDR3 DNA: TGTGCCAGCAGCTCTCGAACTAGCAGGGAGGCGCAGTATTTT

J gene: TRBJ1-2
clone size: few
V gene: TRBV6-5
CDR3 length: 14
D gene: .
CDR3 protein: CASSYSYSDYGYTF
CDR3 DNA: TGTGCCAGCAGTTACTCGTACTCGGACTATGGCTACACCTTC

J gene: TRBJ1-6
clone size: few
V gene: TRBV19
CDR3 length: 16
D gene: .
CDR3 protein: CASSSFGRGSNSPLHF
CDR3 DNA: TGTGCCAGTAGTTCTTTTGGTCGGGGTAGCAATTCACCCCTCCACTTT

J gene: TRBJ2-7
clone size: .
V gene: TRBV18
CDR3 length: 16
D gene: .
CDR3 protein: CASSPLPDSSSYEQYF
CDR3 DNA: TGTGCCAGCTCACCACTGCCGGACTCAAGCTCCTACGAGCAGTACTTC